The text below deals with one T cell receptor (beta chain). The record originates from a study of OX40 agonist ivuxolimab in advanced cancers. This CDR3 is 15 amino acids long. The V gene lost 0 bases and the J gene lost 2 bases, with 11 bases spanning the gap. CDR1 and CDR2 from the germline V gene are SGHAT and FQNNGV. Here immunoSEQ multiplex PCR was the method, and the copy in TCRdb shows in-frame clones only, minus some. The repertoire consists of about 78,000 clones, with approximately 84% occurring once and the leading ten covering about 2.1%. The rearrangement uses TRBV11-2 and TRBJ2-7, with D perhaps TRBD2 (5 bases). This clonotype was sampled from an adult with an advanced solid tumor such as melanoma, head and neck, liver or kidney cancer. The specimen comprised CD4+ or CD8+ T cells sorted from blood, sampled in a trial of the OX40 agonist ivuxolimab. CDR3 sequence: CASSLDQLGTYEQYF. The CDR3 nucleotides read TGTGCCAGCAGCTTAGATCAACTAGGAACCTACGAGCAGTACTTC. Full variable domain (remainder filled in from reference TRBV11-2 and TRBJ2-7): EAGVAQSPRYKIIEKRQSVAFWCNPISGHATLYWYQQILGQGPKLLIQFQNNGVVDDSQLPKDRFSAERLKGVDSTLKIQPAKLEDSAVYLCASSLDQLGTYEQYFGPGTRLTVT.